This TCR beta chain appears in the sequencing data of a study of T-cell reconstitution after alpha-beta-depleted transplantation in children. Study results and limitations: By about two months after transplant, alpha-beta T cells reportedly arose from several hundred graft clones that had expanded. One year post-transplant, T-cell counts and diversity were largely derived from T cells produced anew.

As it was prepared, the TCRbeta library received unique molecular identifiers. A single record per CDR3 protein comes from TCRdb applying MiXCR to the PCR reads. The table lists around 490,000 distinct CDR3 sequences, 11% of them singletons. This clonotype came up a few times. Its antigen is undetermined. The receptor was derived from a female patient aged 2-9 years who had a stem cell transplant for aplastic anemia, so the T cells may come from the graft donor. The sequenced sample was PBMCs, mostly from graft donor cells, obtained 180 days after TCRalphabeta/CD19-depleted stem cell transplant.

This chain's CDR3 is CASSRLGGGSASTDTQYF. CDR3 nucleotide sequence: TGTGCCAGCAGCCGCCTAGGGGGGGGGAGTGCTAGCACAGATACGCAGTATTTT. The chain combines TRBV11-2 with TRBJ2-3, with D perhaps matching TRBD2 (7 bases). V was shortened by 5 bases and J by 0 bases, with 21 bases between the two germline ends. Germline values: CDR1 SGHAT, CDR2 FQNNGV. The CDR3 runs 18 residues.